The TCR beta chain described here comes from a study of graft-versus-host responses after intestinal transplantation. The wider study: Transplants were multivisceral, liver-intestinal, or isolated intestinal. Anti-thymocyte globulin served as induction for all recipients, who then took tacrolimus and steroids for 3 to 4 years. Study-wide results and limits: Some patients had graft-donor T cell macrochimerism, and their allografts showed high graft-versus-host to host-versus-graft clonal ratios. Some GvH clones appeared in ileal mucosa or blood before recipient bone marrow.

Repertoires were generated with immunoSEQ multiplex PCR, while TCRdb's copy carries only in-frame clones and drops some. The sample records just under 65,000 clones, 90% to 95% being singletons. To note about this clone: What it binds is unknown.

The sequence was collected from a human donor who was the organ donor for an intestinal transplant. The input for sequencing was unstimulated CD8+ T cells sorted from spleen or lymph node cells, taken before transplant.

For the CDR3, the DNA is TGTGCCAGCAGTGACAGCGGGAGCACAGATACGCAGTATTTT. This gives the protein CASSDSGSTDTQYF. This sequence joins TRBV6-4 and TRBJ2-3, with D perhaps TRBD2 (6 bases). The length of the CDR3 is 14 residues. Germline assignment: CDR1 MRHNA and CDR2 SNTAGT. Trimming took 2 bases from V and 0 from J, leaving 6 bases between them.